This T cell receptor beta chain is from a study of blood T cell repertoires in COVID-19. For the study at large: T cells, B-cell-depleted T cells, or PBMCs provided the cDNA or gDNA that served as material.

The repertoire was sequenced with immunoSEQ multiplex PCR; TCRdb's copy has only in-frame clones and lacks some. Of about 120,000 clones detected, around 83% appear once; the ten largest clones hold around 5.5%. Sequenced sample: peripheral blood. The clonotype comes from a woman aged 60-75 years with COVID-19, enrolled during active disease.

CDR3 nucleotide sequence: TGTGCCAGCAGCTTAAATGGGGGGGCAGCGAACACCGGGGAGCTGTTTTTT. It encodes CASSLNGGAANTGELFF. The chain uses TRBV7-3 and TRBJ2-2; D may be TRBD2 (7 bases). V lost 1 base, J lost 0 bases, and 12 bases lay in between. CDR3 length: 17 residues. From germline, CDR1 is SGHTA and CDR2 FQGTGA. The full variable domain, completed using reference TRBV7-3 and TRBJ2-2, is GAGVSQTPSNKVTEKGKYVELRCDPISGHTALYWYRQSLGQGPEFLIYFQGTGAADDSGLPNDRFFAVRPEGSVSTLKIQRTERGDSAVYLCASSLNGGAANTGELFFGEGSRLTVL.